One TCR beta chain is described in this entry. The antigen remains undetermined. V was pared by 1 base and J by 6 bases, with 10 bases between. From germline, CDR1 is SGHDN and CDR2 FVKESK. This CDR3 region has 13 residues. In the source study's methods: Filtering differed, since immunoSEQ gave only junction sequences and no quality scores. Data came from immunoSEQ multiplex PCR; TCRdb stores just in-frame clones and leaves some out. V and J calls and clone size are as listed in that table; D and trimming were resolved from the DNA. The table lists roughly 490,000 clones, 79% of them singletons. The sample belongs to a study of shared clonotypes between healthy human individuals. The overall study: Serving as donors were two women and a few men, whose ages spanned 18 to 49. Study results and limitations: Represented diversity (both genetic and exposure-history) was limited by the small number of donors.

Healthy HIV-negative adults with no recent acute infections or vaccinations were recruited as donors. The source of this sequence is a woman between 40 and 55 years old in good health. Some clones in this sample may be carry-over from other donors' samples. The chain combines TRBV14 with TRBJ2-7, with D maybe TRBD1 (6 bases). The sample taken for sequencing was PBMCs. CDR3 protein: CASSQGWGPEQYF. The CDR3 nucleotides read TGTGCCAGCAGCCAAGGTTGGGGGCCCGAGCAGTACTTC. Complete variable domain (other parts from reference TRBV14 and TRBJ2-7): EAGVTQFPSHSVIEKGQTVTLRCDPISGHDNLYWYRRVMGKEIKFLLHFVKESKQDESGMPNNRFLAERTGGTYSTLKVQPAELEDSGVYFCASSQGWGPEQYFGPGTRLTVT.